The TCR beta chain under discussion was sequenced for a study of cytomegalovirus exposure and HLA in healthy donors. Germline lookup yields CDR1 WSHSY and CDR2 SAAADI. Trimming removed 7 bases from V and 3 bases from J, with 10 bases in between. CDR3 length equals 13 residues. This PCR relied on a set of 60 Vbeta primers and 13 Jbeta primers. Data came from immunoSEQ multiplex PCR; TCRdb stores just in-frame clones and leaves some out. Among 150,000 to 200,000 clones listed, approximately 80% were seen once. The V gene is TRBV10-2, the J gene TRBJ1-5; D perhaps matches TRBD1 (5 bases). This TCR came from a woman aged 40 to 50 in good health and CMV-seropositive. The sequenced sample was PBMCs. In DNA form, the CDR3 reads TGCGCCAGCACCAGGGTTCCCAATCAGCCCCAGCATTTT. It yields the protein CASTRVPNQPQHF.